Below, 19 T cell receptor beta chains from the same sample are listed, as sequenced in a study of cytomegalovirus exposure and HLA in healthy donors. With 60 Vbeta and 13 Jbeta primers, the PCR was carried out. This table comes from immunoSEQ multiplex PCR, and its TCRdb copy is limited to in-frame clones, with some not included. Found here are over 100,000 clones, roughly 73% of them singletons; the top ten hold roughly 0.9%. The sample comprised PBMCs. All receptors come from a woman in her 30s in good health and CMV-seronegative.

The rearrangement uses TRBV9 and TRBJ2-1; the match to TRBD1 covers 7 bases. The CDR3 spans 15 residues. The V gene end was trimmed by 4 bases and the J gene end by 5 bases; junction bases not matched to a gene: 9. CDR1 SGDLS and CDR2 YYNGEE come from the germline V gene. CDR3: CASSPMGQLNNEQFF. The CDR3 nucleotides read TGTGCCAGCAGCCCAATGGGACAGCTAAACAATGAGCAGTTCTTC.

This clone was seen a few times. The chain links TRBV6-1 to TRBJ2-1, with 8 bases matching TRBD1. This CDR3 spans 13 amino acids. V lost 7 bases, J lost 5 bases, and 4 bases stayed unmatched. From germline, CDR1 is MNHNS and CDR2 SASEGT. CDR3 DNA sequence: TGTGCCAGCATGGACAGGGCAGACAATGAGCAGTTCTTC. It specifies CASMDRADNEQFF.

This chain joins TRBV29-1 and TRBJ2-7, with D tentatively TRBD1 (5 bases). The V end was cut by 5 bases, the J end by 5 bases, with 10 bases between. Germline CDR1 and CDR2: SQVTM and ANQGSEA. The CDR3 runs to 11 residues. The CDR3 reads CSVKGSNEQYF. CDR3 coding DNA: TGCAGCGTTAAGGGGTCGAACGAGCAGTACTTC.

V usage is TRBV7-6 and J usage is TRBJ1-2; D might be TRBD1 (5 bases). This CDR3 has 15 amino acids. The germline CDR1 and CDR2 sequences are SGHVS and FNYEAQ. The V and J ends lost 0 bases and 6 bases respectively, with 14 bases between them. The CDR3 protein is CASSLAPSGLDGYTF. CDR3 DNA: TGTGCCAGCAGCTTAGCACCCTCAGGGCTTGATGGCTACACCTTC.

This clone has just a few counts. This chain's CDR3 is CASGQGYGTEAFF. For the CDR3, the DNA is TGTGCCAGCGGACAGGGTTATGGGACTGAAGCTTTCTTT. The chain joins TRBV27 to TRBJ1-1, with TRBD1 matching over 8 bases. Germline assignment: CDR1 MNHEY and CDR2 SMNVEV (reference sequence). The CDR3 loop spans 13 amino acids. The V gene end was trimmed by 8 bases and the J gene end by 5 bases; junction bases not matched to a gene: 7.

This sequence joins TRBV7-9 and TRBJ1-2; D remains ambiguous. V was shortened by 1 base and J by 14 bases, with 11 bases between the two germline ends. This CDR3 spans 11 amino acids. Per the germline V gene, CDR1 is SEHNR and CDR2 is FQNEAQ (reference sequence). The CDR3 loop reads CASSLDQKTTF. CDR3 coding DNA: TGTGCCAGCAGCTTAGACCAGAAGACAACCTTC.

The chain links TRBV7-2 to TRBJ1-6; D is possibly TRBD1 (6 bases). This CDR3 comprises 15 residues. Germline CDR1 SGHTA, CDR2 FQGNSA. V dropped 3 bases and J dropped 7 bases, with 13 bases sitting between them. The CDR3 sequence: CASSFPQGNNSPLHF. In DNA, the CDR3 is TGTGCCAGCAGCTTTCCCCAGGGGAACAATTCACCCCTCCACTTT.

The chain carries TRBV20-1 and TRBJ2-5; D gene unclear. The CDR3 is 11 amino acids. Germline V CDR1 and CDR2: DFQATT, SNEGSKA (reference sequence). Trimming removed 5 bases at V and 5 bases at J, with 9 bases between. This CDR3 is CSAPRSETQYF. The CDR3 DNA is TGCAGTGCTCCCAGGTCGGAGACCCAGTACTTC.

The chain is built from TRBV19 and TRBJ1-1; 8 bases map to TRBD1. V was clipped by 5 bases and J by 3 bases; unmatched bases: 2. The CDR3 is made up of 13 amino acids. Germline loops: CDR1 LNHDA, CDR2 SQIVND (reference sequence). The DNA for the CDR3 is TGTGCCAGTAGTCACAGGGGGGACACTGAAGCTTTCTTT. It yields the protein CASSHRGDTEAFF.

This clone has a handful of counts. This chain links TRBV28 with TRBJ2-7, with D tentatively TRBD2 (6 bases). The CDR3 is made up of 15 amino acids. Trimming removed 2 bases at V and 7 bases at J, with 18 bases between. Per germline, CDR1 MDHEN and CDR2 SYDVKM. CDR3 DNA: TGTGCCAGCAGTTTAACGGCGGGGATCGTCGGAGAGCAGTACTTC. Translation: CASSLTAGIVGEQYF.

A few counts support this clone. The rearrangement uses TRBV7-9 and TRBJ1-1, with TRBD1 matching 7 bases. With V trimmed by 4 bases and J by 10 bases, 6 bases remained unmatched. There are 12 residues in the CDR3. Germline V gene lookup returns CDR1 SEHNR and CDR2 FQNEAQ (reference sequence). CDR3 amino acids: CASSSTGFPAFF. CDR3 sequence (DNA): TGTGCCAGCAGCTCGACAGGGTTTCCAGCTTTCTTT.

In its sample, this clone was seen once. Sequence at one end of the junction differs from germline and may be a read error. The V and J genes are TRBV5-1 and TRBJ1-2; D is perhaps TRBD1 (6 bases). The CDR3 has 12 amino acids. Germline lookup yields CDR1 SGHRS and CDR2 YFSETQ. The CDR3 protein is CASSEDSYGYPF. DNA for the CDR3: TGCGCCAGCAGCGAGGACAGCTATGGCTACCCCTTC.

The J gene is TRBJ1-6, the V gene TRBV9; D is ambiguous. The CDR3 is made up of 13 amino acids. Germline CDR1 SGDLS, CDR2 YYNGEE. With 3 bases removed from V and 7 bases from J, the gap between germline ends came to 8 bases. For the CDR3, the DNA is TGTGCCAGCAGCGGTGGTCTAAATTCACCCCTCCACTTT. This translates into CASSGGLNSPLHF.

The chain employs TRBV29-1 and TRBJ1-2, with no clear D. Per germline, CDR1 SQVTM and CDR2 ANQGSEA. The CDR3 has 11 amino acids. Trimming took 4 bases from V and 6 from J, leaving 9 bases between them. CDR3 coding DNA: TGCAGCGTTGGGAGAGACGATGGCTACACCTTC. This gives the protein CSVGRDDGYTF.

The chain uses TRBV6-5 and TRBJ2-7, with D tentatively TRBD2 (6 bases). There are 13 residues in the CDR3. Germline lookup yields CDR1 MNHEY and CDR2 SVGAGI. V lost 6 bases to trimming and J lost 6 bases, with 15 bases between them. CDR3 coding DNA: TGTGCCAGCAGCCCGATTCGGGGAGGCGAGCAGTACTTC. It is translated as CASSPIRGGEQYF.

The CDR3 reads CSVEDLRSRASRATEAFF. The DNA of the CDR3 is TGCAGCGTTGAAGATCTTAGGAGCAGGGCATCACGGGCCACTGAAGCTTTCTTT. The chain couples TRBV29-1 to TRBJ1-1; a weak D match, TRBD1 (5 bases). Germline V gene lookup returns CDR1 SQVTM and CDR2 ANQGSEA. V was pared by 0 bases and J by 4 bases, with 24 bases between. There are 18 residues in the CDR3.

The chain uses TRBV4-3 and TRBJ2-5, with a tentative D call TRBD2 (6 bases). Germline V gene lookup returns CDR1 LGHNA and CDR2 YSLEER. CDR3 length equals 15 residues. Trimming shortened V by 0 bases and J by 5 bases, and 13 bases separated the two germline ends. Here the CDR3 DNA reads TGCGCCAGCAGCCAAGAATGGGGAGGTCAGGAGACCCAGTACTTC. This sequence encodes CASSQEWGGQETQYF.

The genes are TRBV5-1 and TRBJ1-2, with D possibly being TRBD1 (6 bases). CDR3 length: 14 residues. V dropped 1 base and J dropped 5 bases, with 12 bases sitting between them. Germline CDR1 and CDR2: SGHRS and YFSETQ. The CDR3 sequence: CASSLRGSEYGYTF. CDR3 nucleotides: TGCGCCAGCAGCTTGAGGGGGTCGGAATATGGCTACACCTTC.

The chain joins TRBV13 to TRBJ2-2; 8 nucleotides agree with TRBD2. Germline V gene sequence: CDR1 PRHDT, CDR2 FYEKMQ (reference sequence). CDR3 length equals 15 residues. With V trimmed by 3 bases and J by 3 bases, 3 bases remained unmatched. DNA for the CDR3: TGTGCCAGCAGCTTCATGCGGGGGGACACCGGGGAGCTGTTTTTT. The encoded protein is CASSFMRGDTGELFF.